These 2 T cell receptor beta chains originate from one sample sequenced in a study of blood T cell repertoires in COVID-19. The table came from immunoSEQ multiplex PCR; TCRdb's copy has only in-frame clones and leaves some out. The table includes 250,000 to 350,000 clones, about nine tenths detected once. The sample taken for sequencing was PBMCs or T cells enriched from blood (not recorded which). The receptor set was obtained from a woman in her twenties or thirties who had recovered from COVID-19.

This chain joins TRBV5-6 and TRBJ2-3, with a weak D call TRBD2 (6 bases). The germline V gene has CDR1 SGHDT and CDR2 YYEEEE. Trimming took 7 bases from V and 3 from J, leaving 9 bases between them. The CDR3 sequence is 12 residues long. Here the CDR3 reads CASAGWTDTQYF. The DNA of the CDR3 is TGTGCCAGCGCGGGATGGACAGATACGCAGTATTTT.

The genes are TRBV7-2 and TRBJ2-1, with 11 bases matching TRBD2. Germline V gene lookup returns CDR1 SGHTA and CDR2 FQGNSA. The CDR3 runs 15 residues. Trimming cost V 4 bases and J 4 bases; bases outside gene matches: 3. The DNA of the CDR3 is TGTGCCAGCAGCTATACTAGCGGGAGATACAATGAGCAGTTCTTC. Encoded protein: CASSYTSGRYNEQFF.